This T cell receptor beta chain was documented in a study of OX40 agonist ivuxolimab in advanced cancers. Study as a whole: Partial responses were recorded for three patients, including one with hepatocellular carcinoma and two with cutaneous melanoma.

Sequencing was performed with immunoSEQ multiplex PCR; in TCRdb, only in-frame clones are kept and a portion is missing. The table has about 28,000 clones, more than 75% seen once; the top ten hold roughly 27%. V lost 6 bases and J 6 bases, leaving 17 bases between the germline ends. CDR3 length equals 14 residues. Germline V gives CDR1 SQVTM, CDR2 ANQGSEA. The chain links TRBV29-1 to TRBJ2-2; TRBD1 or TRBD2 may be the D gene (5 bases each). The input for sequencing was CD4+ or CD8+ T cells sorted from blood, taken in a trial of the OX40 agonist ivuxolimab. The sequence was collected from an adult with an advanced solid tumor such as melanoma, head and neck, liver or kidney cancer. This chain's CDR3 is CSVPNTRDAGELFF. In DNA form, the CDR3 reads TGCAGCGTGCCCAACACCAGGGACGCCGGGGAGCTGTTTTTT.